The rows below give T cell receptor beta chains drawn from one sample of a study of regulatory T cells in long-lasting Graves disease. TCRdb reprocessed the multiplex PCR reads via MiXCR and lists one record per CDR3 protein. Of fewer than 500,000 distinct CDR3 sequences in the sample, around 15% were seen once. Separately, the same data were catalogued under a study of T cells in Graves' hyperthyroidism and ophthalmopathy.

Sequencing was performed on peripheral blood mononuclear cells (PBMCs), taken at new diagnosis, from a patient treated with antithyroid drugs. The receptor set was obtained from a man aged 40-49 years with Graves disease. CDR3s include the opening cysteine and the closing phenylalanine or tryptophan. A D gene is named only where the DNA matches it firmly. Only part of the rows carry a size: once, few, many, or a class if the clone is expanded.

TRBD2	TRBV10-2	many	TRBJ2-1	TGTGCCAGCAGCTTAGCGGGAGGTGGCTACAATGAGCAGTTCTTC	CASSLAGGGYNEQFF
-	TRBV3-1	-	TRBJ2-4	TGTGCCGGCAGCCAAGGACCCCATGAGGGAAACATTCAGTACTTC	CAGSQGPHEGNIQYF
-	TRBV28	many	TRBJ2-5	TGTGCCAGCAGTTTAGGAGGGGGTAGCGGCCAAGAGACCCAGTACTTC	CASSLGGGSGQETQYF
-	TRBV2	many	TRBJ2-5	TGTGCCAGCGGACAGAGGATAGGGCCAGAGACCCAGTACTTC	CASGQRIGPETQYF
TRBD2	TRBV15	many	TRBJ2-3	TGTGCCACCAGCAGACGATCTAGCGGGACTAGCACAGATACGCAGTATTTT	CATSRRSSGTSTDTQYF
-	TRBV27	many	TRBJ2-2	TGTGCCAGCAGTCCGACCGGGACGAAAGGGGACACCGGGGAGCTGTTTTTT	CASSPTGTKGDTGELFF
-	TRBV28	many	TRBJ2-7	TGTGCCAGCAGTTTATGGGGCGGGAATGGTGCTAACGAGCAGTACTTC	CASSLWGGNGANEQYF
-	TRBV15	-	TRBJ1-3	TGTGCCACCAGCAGAGGCCGCCCGGGGGGAACTGGAAACACCATATATTTT	CATSRGRPGGTGNTIYF
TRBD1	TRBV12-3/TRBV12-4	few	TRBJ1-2	TGTGCCAGCAGTCGATCACAGGGGGCTTACTATGGCTACACCTTC	CASSRSQGAYYGYTF
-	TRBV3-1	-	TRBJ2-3	TGTGCCAGCACCCAGGGCGCGGGACAGAGCACAGATACGCAGTATTTT	CASTQGAGQSTDTQYF
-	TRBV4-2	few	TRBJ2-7	TGTGCCAGCAGCCAAGTGGGGGACTACGAGCAGTACTTC	CASSQVGDYEQYF
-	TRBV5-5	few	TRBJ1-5	TGTGCCAGCAGCTTGGCTCCCGGTTATAGCAATCAGCCCCAGCATTTT	CASSLAPGYSNQPQHF
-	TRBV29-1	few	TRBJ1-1	TGCAGCGTTGGGACAGCCTTGAACACTGAAGCTTTCTTT	CSVGTALNTEAFF
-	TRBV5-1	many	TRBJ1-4	TGCGCCAGCAGCAAACAGGACCCAACTAATGAAAAACTGTTTTTT	CASSKQDPTNEKLFF
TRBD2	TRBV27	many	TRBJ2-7	TGTGCCAGCAGTTTGTTTCTCGCGGGGGTACGCGAGCAGTACTTC	CASSLFLAGVREQYF
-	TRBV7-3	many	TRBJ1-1	TGTGCCAGCAGCCGAGGAACAGGGCTTACTGAAGCTTTCTTT	CASSRGTGLTEAFF
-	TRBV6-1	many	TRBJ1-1	TGTGCCAGCAGTGGGGGGGGGCGGTCTGAAGCTTTCTTT	CASSGGGRSEAFF
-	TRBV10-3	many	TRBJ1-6	TGTGCCACGACAGAGGGTAATTCACCCCTCCACTTT	CATTEGNSPLHF
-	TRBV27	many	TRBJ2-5	TGTGCCAGCAGTTTAGGTCCCCGGGGGACCCAGTACTTC	CASSLGPRGTQYF
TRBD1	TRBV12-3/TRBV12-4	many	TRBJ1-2	TGTGCCAGCAGTTTCCAGGGGGGCTATGGCTACACCTTC	CASSFQGGYGYTF
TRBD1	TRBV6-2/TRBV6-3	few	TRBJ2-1	TGTGCCAGCAGTTACGACAGGGCTTCCTACAGTGAGCAGTTCTTC	CASSYDRASYSEQFF
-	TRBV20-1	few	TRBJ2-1	TGCAGTGCTAGTTGGCCAGAGGGAAATGAGCAGTTCTTC	CSASWPEGNEQFF
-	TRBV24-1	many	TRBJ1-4	TGTGCCACCAGTGATCCGCGGAACCATGAAAAACTGTTTTTT	CATSDPRNHEKLFF
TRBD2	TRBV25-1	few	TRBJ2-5	TGTGCCACGGGGACTAGCGGGATTGAGACCCAGTACTTC	CATGTSGIETQYF
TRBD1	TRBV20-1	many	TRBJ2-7	TGCAGTGCTAGTTTTGGACAGGGGGTCTCCGGGCCCCCCTACGAGCAGTACTTC	CSASFGQGVSGPPYEQYF
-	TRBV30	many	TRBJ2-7	TGTGCCTGGAGTGTACGAGTCGTGATGAGGTCCCAAGAGCAGTACTTC	CAWSVRVVMRSQEQYF
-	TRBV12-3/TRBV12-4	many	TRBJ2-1	TGTGCCAGCAGATACAGGAGTTACAATGAGCAGTTCTTC	CASRYRSYNEQFF
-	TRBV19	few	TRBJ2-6	TGTGCCAGCGCCCATAGAGGAGCTGGGGCCAACGTCCTGACTTTC	CASAHRGAGANVLTF
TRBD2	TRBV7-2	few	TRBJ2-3	TGTGCCAGCAGCCGGGCCATGGCTAGCGGTACAGATACGCAGTATTTT	CASSRAMASGTDTQYF
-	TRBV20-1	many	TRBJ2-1	TGCAGTGCTAGAGATTGGCAGCGGCCAAGTTTATTCGATGAGCAGTTCTTC	CSARDWQRPSLFDEQFF
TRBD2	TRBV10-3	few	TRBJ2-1	TGTGCCATCAGTGATAGCGGGGGAAGCTACAATGAGCAGTTCTTC	CAISDSGGSYNEQFF
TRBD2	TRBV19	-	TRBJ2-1	TGTGCCAGTAGTATCGGTCAGGGACTAACAAATAGTGAGCAGTTCTTC	CASSIGQGLTNSEQFF
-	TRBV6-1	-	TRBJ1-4	TGTGCCAGCAGCAACTCAGGGCACGAAAAACTGTTTTTT	CASSNSGHEKLFF
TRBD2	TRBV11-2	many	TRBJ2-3	TGTGCCAGCAGCGGGACTAGCCGAAGGTCGCAGTATTTT	CASSGTSRRSQYF
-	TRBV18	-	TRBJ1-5	TGTGCCAGCTCACCTGGGTTCAGCAATCAGCCCCAGCATTTT	CASSPGFSNQPQHF
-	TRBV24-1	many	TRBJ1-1	TGTGCCACCAGTGATTTTGGCACTGAAGCTTTCTTT	CATSDFGTEAFF
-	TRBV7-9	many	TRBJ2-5	TGTGCCAGCAGCCCATCAAGAGCAGTTGAAGAGACCCAGTACTTC	CASSPSRAVEETQYF